This TCR beta chain was observed in a study of identical twins. The study, taken as a whole, reports: For cord blood, abundant beta clonotypes had fewer insertions, unlike memory repertoires, which showed none.

CDR1 KGHSH and CDR2 LQKENI come from the germline V gene. V was shortened by 0 bases and J by 8 bases, with 13 bases between the two germline ends. The CDR3 is 14 residues long. One entry per CDR3 protein results from TCRdb running MiXCR on the 5' RACE reads. This table has about 240,000 distinct CDR3 sequences, roughly a tenth appearing once. This clonotype came up many times. Its antigen is unknown. Donors were all healthy Caucasians. The chain joins TRBV18 to TRBJ1-2; the D gene is possibly TRBD1 (5 bases). The clonotype was recovered from a man in his fifties or sixties in good health. Sequencing used memory T cells sorted from blood. The CDR3 here is CASSPPEGLGGYTF. In DNA, the CDR3 is TGTGCCAGCTCACCACCAGAGGGGCTTGGAGGCTACACCTTC.